This T cell receptor beta chain came from a study of blood T cell repertoires in COVID-19. Overall study: Samples of COVID-19 (acute and convalescent) were obtained from the United States, Italy and Spain. Sources were T cells, B-cell-depleted T cells, or PBMCs; the material itself was cDNA or gDNA.

V was trimmed by 6 bases and J by 4 bases, leaving 12 bases between them. Germline V CDR1 and CDR2: SEHNR, FQNEAQ (reference sequence). The CDR3 covers 13 residues. Original processing methods: Estimated nucleated cell counts came from reference gene primer amplification. Generated by immunoSEQ multiplex PCR, the TCRdb table keeps only in-frame clones and is missing some. The V and J calls and clone size come from that table; D and trimming were worked out from the DNA. The repertoire holds about 76,000 clones, 90% seen once, with approximately 1.6% in the top ten. Input material: peripheral blood. The V and J genes are TRBV7-9 and TRBJ1-2; tentatively, D is TRBD1 (5 bases). The receptor comes from a man between 50 and 59 years old with acute or convalescent COVID-19. The CDR3 region has the DNA TGTGCCAGCAGGATTGACAGCCTCTATGGCTACACCTTC. Protein sequence: CASRIDSLYGYTF.